Listed below are T cell receptor beta chains from one sample, sequenced in a study of cytomegalovirus exposure and HLA in healthy donors. TCRdb keeps only in-frame clones here, not all; method: immunoSEQ multiplex PCR. The repertoire has 200,000 to 250,000 clones, approximately 88% of them found once; the top ten carry 0.71%. The material sequenced was PBMCs. The origin of the receptors is a boy younger than 10 in good health and CMV-seronegative. CDR3s include the opening cysteine and the closing phenylalanine or tryptophan. D genes are given only for firm matches. Expanded clones are given a class, and other clones once, few, many or no size at all.

abundance	v_gene	d_gene	j_gene	CDR3aa	CDR3nt
-	TRBV4-1	TRBD1	TRBJ1-5	CASSQGVRTGARQPQHF	TGCGCCAGCAGCCAAGGGGTCAGGACAGGGGCACGACAGCCCCAGCATTTT
-	TRBV10-3	-	TRBJ1-1	CAIANRGGNTEAFF	TGTGCCATTGCCAATAGGGGGGGGAACACTGAAGCTTTCTTT
-	TRBV7-9	-	TRBJ2-5	CASRPRPGTNQETQYF	TGTGCCAGCAGACCACGCCCGGGGACAAATCAAGAGACCCAGTACTTC
-	TRBV7-9	TRBD1	TRBJ1-5	CASSLDRGYQPQHF	TGTGCCAGCAGCTTAGACAGGGGGTACCAGCCCCAGCATTTT
-	TRBV15	-	TRBJ2-7	CATSRGASGFFNEQYF	TGTGCCACCAGCAGAGGGGCTTCGGGGTTCTTCAACGAGCAGTACTTC
-	TRBV6-1	TRBD1	TRBJ2-2	CAGSAGTGDTGELFF	TGTGCCGGTTCCGCCGGGACAGGGGACACCGGGGAGCTGTTTTTT
-	TRBV20-1	-	TRBJ1-2	CSAGDYGYTF	TGCAGTGCAGGGGACTATGGCTACACCTTC
-	TRBV7-2	TRBD1	TRBJ1-4	CASSFRQGGEKLFF	TGTGCCAGCAGCTTTCGACAGGGAGGTGAAAAACTGTTTTTT
-	TRBV9	TRBD1	TRBJ2-7	CASSVDRTGDYEQYF	TGTGCCAGCAGCGTAGACCGGACAGGTGACTACGAGCAGTACTTC
-	TRBV5-1	TRBD2	TRBJ2-3	CASDRGGGVADTQYF	TGCGCCAGCGACCGGGGCGGGGGGGTGGCAGATACGCAGTATTTT
-	TRBV9	-	TRBJ1-2	CASSVATGGIGYGYTF	TGTGCCAGCAGCGTAGCTACAGGAGGGATTGGCTATGGCTACACCTTC
-	TRBV6-1	-	TRBJ1-1	CASSPQGGENTEAFF	TGTGCCAGCAGCCCTCAAGGGGGTGAGAACACTGAAGCTTTCTTT
-	TRBV19	TRBD1	TRBJ1-5	CASSIRKDREGQPQHF	TGTGCCAGTAGTATACGGAAGGACAGGGAGGGTCAGCCCCAGCATTTT
-	TRBV2	TRBD2	TRBJ2-3	CASSALLTSGYTDTQYF	TGTGCCAGCAGTGCCCTCCTGACTAGCGGCTACACAGATACGCAGTATTTT
few	TRBV6-1	TRBD2	TRBJ2-1	CASTRLAGDYNEQFF	TGTGCCAGCACCCGACTAGCGGGGGACTACAATGAGCAGTTCTTC
once	TRBV7-9	TRBD1	TRBJ2-7	CASSHLDGTADGEQYF	TGTGCCAGCAGCCATTTAGATGGGACAGCGGACGGGGAGCAGTACTTC
-	TRBV2	TRBD1	TRBJ2-7	CASRIGQGSSYEQYF	TGTGCCAGCAGGATCGGACAGGGAAGCTCCTACGAGCAGTACTTC
-	TRBV19	-	TRBJ1-1	CASSTTGLSTEAFF	TGTGCCAGTAGTACCACAGGGTTAAGCACTGAAGCTTTCTTT
-	TRBV6-1	TRBD1	TRBJ1-3	CASSARRDREWENAGNTIYF	TGTGCCAGCAGTGCCCGCCGGGACAGGGAATGGGAGAACGCTGGAAACACCATATATTTT
-	TRBV27	-	TRBJ2-1	CASSAFSRPPRDEQFF	TGTGCCAGCAGTGCCTTTTCGCGGCCACCTCGGGATGAGCAGTTCTTC
once	TRBV11-2	TRBD1	TRBJ1-1	CASSDLRQGALGVAFF	TGTGCCAGCAGCGATCTACGACAGGGGGCGCTGGGGGTAGCTTTCTTT
-	TRBV9	-	TRBJ2-3	CASSVDDRSASTDTQYF	TGTGCCAGCAGCGTAGATGACAGGTCGGCTAGCACAGATACGCAGTATTTT
-	TRBV2	TRBD2	TRBJ2-1	CASSEARGLASTEQFF	TGTGCCAGCAGTGAAGCGCGCGGACTAGCGAGTACTGAGCAGTTCTTC
-	TRBV7-9	TRBD1	TRBJ1-2	CASSPQGMAVYGYTF	TGTGCCAGCAGCCCACAGGGGATGGCGGTCTATGGCTACACCTTC
once	TRBV25-1	-	TRBJ2-7	CARETGPSYEQYF	TGTGCCAGGGAAACAGGCCCCTCCTACGAGCAGTACTTC
few	TRBV4-1	TRBD2	TRBJ2-7	CASSQAPGLATYEQYF	TGCGCCAGCAGCCAAGCCCCGGGACTAGCGACCTACGAGCAGTACTTC
-	TRBV12-5	TRBD1	TRBJ2-3	CASDSSRINRGSTDTQYF	TGTGCTAGTGATTCCTCCCGAATAAACAGGGGGAGCACAGATACGCAGTATTTT
-	TRBV5-8	-	TRBJ2-3	CASSLRTDTQYF	TGTGCCAGCAGCTTACGGACAGATACGCAGTATTTT
-	TRBV2	-	TRBJ2-1	CASSEVSSYNEQFF	TGTGCCAGCAGTGAGGTGAGCTCCTACAATGAGCAGTTCTTC
-	TRBV6-6	TRBD2	TRBJ2-7	CASRGGIWSEQYF	TGTGCCAGCAGGGGGGGGATTTGGAGCGAGCAGTACTTC
-	TRBV19	-	TRBJ1-5	CASSYGQFSNQPQHF	TGTGCCAGTAGTTATGGCCAGTTTAGCAATCAGCCCCAGCATTTT
once	TRBV2	-	TRBJ2-5	CASSDEGFGNLETQYF	TGTGCCAGCAGTGATGAGGGATTCGGCAATTTGGAGACCCAGTACTTC
-	TRBV7-9	-	TRBJ1-5	CASRRGRGSQHF	TGTGCCAGCCGCCGCGGTCGGGGGTCCCAGCATTTT
-	TRBV7-9	-	TRBJ1-2	CASSLAVGDGYTF	TGTGCCAGCAGCTTAGCTGTAGGAGACGGCTACACCTTC
-	TRBV11-3	-	TRBJ1-1	CAGSADRDREEAFF	TGTGCCGGCAGCGCAGACCGGGATCGAGAAGAAGCTTTCTTT
-	TRBV9	-	TRBJ1-1	CASSVGNGGLSTEAFF	TGTGCCAGCAGCGTAGGGAACGGGGGGCTGAGCACTGAAGCTTTCTTT
-	TRBV11-2	-	TRBJ2-7	CASSLGGGPSYEQYF	TGTGCCAGCAGCTTAGGTGGCGGGCCCTCCTACGAGCAGTACTTC
-	TRBV27	TRBD1	TRBJ1-1	CASSLSTGRTEAFF	TGTGCCAGCAGTCTCTCGACAGGGCGCACTGAAGCTTTCTTT
-	TRBV15	-	TRBJ2-5	CATSRGPLGRQETQYF	TGTGCCACCAGCAGAGGGCCCTTGGGGAGACAAGAGACCCAGTACTTC
-	TRBV5-4	TRBD1	TRBJ2-3	CASSSGQSTDTQYF	TGTGCCAGCAGTTCGGGACAGTCCACAGATACGCAGTATTTT